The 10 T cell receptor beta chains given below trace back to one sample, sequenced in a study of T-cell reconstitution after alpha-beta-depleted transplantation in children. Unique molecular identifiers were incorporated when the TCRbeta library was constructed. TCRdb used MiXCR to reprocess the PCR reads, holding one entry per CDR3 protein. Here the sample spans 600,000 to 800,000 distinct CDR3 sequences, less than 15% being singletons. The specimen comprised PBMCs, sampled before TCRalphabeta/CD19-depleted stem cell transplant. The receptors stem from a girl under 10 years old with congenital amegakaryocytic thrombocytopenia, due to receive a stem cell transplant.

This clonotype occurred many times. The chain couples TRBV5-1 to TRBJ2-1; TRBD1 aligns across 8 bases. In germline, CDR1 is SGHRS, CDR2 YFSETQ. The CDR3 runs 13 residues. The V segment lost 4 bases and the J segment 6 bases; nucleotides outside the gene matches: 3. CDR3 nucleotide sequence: TGCGCCAGCAGCGTGACAGGGGTCAATGAGCAGTTCTTC. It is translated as CASSVTGVNEQFF.

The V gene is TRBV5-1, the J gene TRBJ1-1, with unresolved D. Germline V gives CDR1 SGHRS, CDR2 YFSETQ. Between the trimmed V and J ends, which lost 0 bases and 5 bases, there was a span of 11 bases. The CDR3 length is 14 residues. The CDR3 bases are TGCGCCAGCAGCTTGGTGGGAGCGAATACTGAAGCTTTCTTT. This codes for CASSLVGANTEAFF.

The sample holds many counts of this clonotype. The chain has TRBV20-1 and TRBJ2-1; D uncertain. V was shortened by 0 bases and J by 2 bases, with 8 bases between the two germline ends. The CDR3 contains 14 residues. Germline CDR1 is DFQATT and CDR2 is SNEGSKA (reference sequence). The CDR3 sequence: CSARDSSTYNEQFF. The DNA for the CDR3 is TGCAGTGCTAGAGATAGCTCGACCTACAATGAGCAGTTCTTC.

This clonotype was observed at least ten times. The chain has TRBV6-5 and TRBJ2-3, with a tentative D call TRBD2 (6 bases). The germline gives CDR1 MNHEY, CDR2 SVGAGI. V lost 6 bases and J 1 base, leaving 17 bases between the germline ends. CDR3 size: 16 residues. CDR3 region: CASSTFSSAGTDTQYF. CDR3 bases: TGTGCCAGCAGCACCTTTTCTAGCGCTGGCACAGATACGCAGTATTTT.

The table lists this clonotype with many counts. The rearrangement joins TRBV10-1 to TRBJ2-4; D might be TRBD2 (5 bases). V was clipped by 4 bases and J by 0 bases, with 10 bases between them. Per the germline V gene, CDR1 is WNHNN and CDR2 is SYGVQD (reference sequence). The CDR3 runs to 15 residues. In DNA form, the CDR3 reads TGCGCCAGCAGTGGCCTAGCCCTAGCCAAAAACATTCAGTACTTC. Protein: CASSGLALAKNIQYF.

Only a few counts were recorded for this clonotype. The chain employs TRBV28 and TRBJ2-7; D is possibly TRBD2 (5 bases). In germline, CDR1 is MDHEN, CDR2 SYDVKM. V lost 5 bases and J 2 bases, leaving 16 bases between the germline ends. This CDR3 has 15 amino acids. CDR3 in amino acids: CASSPGLVGPYEQYF. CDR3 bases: TGTGCCAGCAGTCCCGGACTGGTAGGGCCCTACGAGCAGTACTTC.

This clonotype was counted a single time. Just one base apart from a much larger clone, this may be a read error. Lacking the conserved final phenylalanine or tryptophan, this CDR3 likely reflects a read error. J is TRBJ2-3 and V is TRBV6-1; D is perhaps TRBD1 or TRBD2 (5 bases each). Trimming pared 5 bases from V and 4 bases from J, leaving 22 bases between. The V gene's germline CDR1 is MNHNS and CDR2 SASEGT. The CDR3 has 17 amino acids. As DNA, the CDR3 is TGTGCCAGCAGTCCCCCGCCCGGGACCGACGGGGCAGATACGCAGTATTCT. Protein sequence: CASSPPPGTDGADTQYS.

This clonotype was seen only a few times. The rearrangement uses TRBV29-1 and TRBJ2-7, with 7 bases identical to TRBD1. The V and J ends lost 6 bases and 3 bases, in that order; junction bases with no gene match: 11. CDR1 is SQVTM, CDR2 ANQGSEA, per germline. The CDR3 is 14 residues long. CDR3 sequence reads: CSVETGKRDYEQYF. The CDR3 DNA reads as TGCAGCGTAGAGACAGGGAAAAGGGACTACGAGCAGTACTTC.

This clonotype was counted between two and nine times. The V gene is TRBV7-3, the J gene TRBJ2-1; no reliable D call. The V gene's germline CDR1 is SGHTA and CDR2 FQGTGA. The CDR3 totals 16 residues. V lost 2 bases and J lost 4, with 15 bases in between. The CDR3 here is CASSLRSGSPYNEQFF. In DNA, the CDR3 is TGTGCCAGCAGCTTACGATCGGGTTCACCTTACAATGAGCAGTTCTTC. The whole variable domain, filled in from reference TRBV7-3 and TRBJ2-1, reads GAGVSQTPSNKVTEKGKYVELRCDPISGHTALYWYRQSLGQGPEFLIYFQGTGAADDSGLPNDRFFAVRPEGSVSTLKIQRTERGDSAVYLCASSLRSGSPYNEQFFGPGTRLTVL.

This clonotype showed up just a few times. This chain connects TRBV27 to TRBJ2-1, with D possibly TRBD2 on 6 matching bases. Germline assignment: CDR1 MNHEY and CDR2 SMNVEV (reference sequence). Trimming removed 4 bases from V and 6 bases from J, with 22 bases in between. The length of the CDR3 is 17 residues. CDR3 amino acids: CASSSAYLASAANEQFF. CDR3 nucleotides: TGTGCCAGCAGTTCAGCCTACCTAGCGTCTGCCGCCAATGAGCAGTTCTTC.